This TCR beta chain emerged from a study of blood T cells in healthy people across ages. Trimming left V 4 bases short and J 4 bases short, with 12 bases between. Per the germline V gene, CDR1 is SNHLY and CDR2 is FYNNEI. This CDR3 contains 14 residues. A second 7 to 11 cycle PCR used barcoded and J-beta primers. TCRdb fed the 5' RACE reads into MiXCR, producing one record per CDR3 protein. The sample lists about 1.1 million distinct CDR3 sequences; less than 45% were seen once. The TCR comes from a man younger than 35 in good health. J is TRBJ2-3 and V is TRBV2; D unresolved. Sequencing input: blood. DNA for the CDR3: TGTGCCAGCAGTGTTCTTCCCTTCCCAGATACGCAGTATTTT. Translation gives CASSVLPFPDTQYF.